The rows below give T cell receptor beta chains drawn from one sample of a study of Ad26.COV2.S vaccination and SARS-CoV-2 variants. TCRdb keeps only in-frame clones here, not all; method: immunoSEQ multiplex PCR. The table records under 300,000 clones, about 83% of them present only once. The sample consisted of peripheral blood, taken in a trial of Ad26.COV2.S vaccine versus placebo. These receptors were obtained from a person aged 18-65 years who received the Ad26.COV2.S COVID-19 vaccine or a placebo. Both conserved end residues are part of each CDR3. A D gene is named only where the DNA matches it firmly. Size tells how often a clone was seen (once, few, many) or the class of an expanded clone, and some rows leave it out.

len: 14
d_gene: -
abundance: -
v_gene: TRBV18
j_gene: TRBJ2-3
CDR3aa: CASSPQAGADTQYF
CDR3nt: TGTGCCAGCTCACCACAGGCAGGCGCAGATACGCAGTATTTT

len: 13
d_gene: -
abundance: -
v_gene: TRBV14
j_gene: TRBJ2-3
CDR3aa: CASSPRPPDTRYF
CDR3nt: TGTGCCAGCAGCCCCCGACCGCCAGATACGCGGTATTTT

len: 18
d_gene: -
abundance: once
v_gene: TRBV6-2/TRBV6-3
j_gene: TRBJ2-1
CDR3aa: CASSSEDRAGGSVYEQFF
CDR3nt: TGTGCCAGCAGTTCTGAGGACAGGGCTGGCGGGAGTGTCTATGAGCAGTTCTTC

len: 17
d_gene: -
abundance: -
v_gene: TRBV4-3
j_gene: TRBJ1-4
CDR3aa: CASSQEGAPGVGEKLFF
CDR3nt: TGCGCCAGCAGCCAAGAGGGGGCCCCTGGTGTGGGGGAAAAACTGTTTTTT

len: 12
d_gene: -
abundance: -
v_gene: TRBV6-2/TRBV6-3
j_gene: TRBJ1-5
CDR3aa: CASSYPLGAQHF
CDR3nt: TGTGCCAGCAGTTACCCCCTTGGGGCCCAGCATTTT

len: 17
d_gene: TRBD1
abundance: -
v_gene: TRBV10-3
j_gene: TRBJ2-3
CDR3aa: CAISGLPGQGSTDTQYF
CDR3nt: TGTGCCATCAGTGGGCTACCGGGACAGGGCAGTACAGATACGCAGTATTTT

len: 18
d_gene: -
abundance: -
v_gene: TRBV7-2
j_gene: TRBJ1-3
CDR3aa: CASSPRGRPLGLGDTIYF
CDR3nt: TGTGCCAGCAGTCCTAGGGGTCGTCCGCTTGGATTGGGGGACACCATATATTTT

len: 11
d_gene: -
abundance: -
v_gene: TRBV20-1
j_gene: TRBJ1-2
CDR3aa: CSARDARDYTF
CDR3nt: TGCAGTGCTAGAGATGCACGCGACTACACCTTC

len: 15
d_gene: TRBD2
abundance: -
v_gene: TRBV19
j_gene: TRBJ2-4
CDR3aa: CASSMSSGRGYIQYF
CDR3nt: TGTGCCAGTAGTATGTCTAGCGGGAGGGGGTACATTCAGTACTTC

len: 12
d_gene: -
abundance: -
v_gene: TRBV30
j_gene: TRBJ1-1
CDR3aa: CAWSGLSGRAFF
CDR3nt: TGTGCCTGGAGTGGCCTCAGTGGAAGGGCTTTCTTT

len: 13
d_gene: -
abundance: few
v_gene: TRBV12-3/TRBV12-4
j_gene: TRBJ2-2
CDR3aa: CASRPRTTGELFF
CDR3nt: TGTGCCAGCAGGCCCCGGACCACCGGGGAGCTGTTTTTT

len: 15
d_gene: -
abundance: -
v_gene: TRBV4-1
j_gene: TRBJ1-4
CDR3aa: CASSQVSEVEEKLFF
CDR3nt: TGCGCCAGCAGCCAAGTTTCGGAGGTGGAGGAAAAACTGTTTTTT

len: 16
d_gene: -
abundance: -
v_gene: TRBV3-1/TRBV3-2
j_gene: TRBJ1-3
CDR3aa: CASSQGRSVSGDTIYF
CDR3nt: TGTGCCAGCAGCCAAGGACGTTCTGTCTCTGGAGACACCATATATTTT